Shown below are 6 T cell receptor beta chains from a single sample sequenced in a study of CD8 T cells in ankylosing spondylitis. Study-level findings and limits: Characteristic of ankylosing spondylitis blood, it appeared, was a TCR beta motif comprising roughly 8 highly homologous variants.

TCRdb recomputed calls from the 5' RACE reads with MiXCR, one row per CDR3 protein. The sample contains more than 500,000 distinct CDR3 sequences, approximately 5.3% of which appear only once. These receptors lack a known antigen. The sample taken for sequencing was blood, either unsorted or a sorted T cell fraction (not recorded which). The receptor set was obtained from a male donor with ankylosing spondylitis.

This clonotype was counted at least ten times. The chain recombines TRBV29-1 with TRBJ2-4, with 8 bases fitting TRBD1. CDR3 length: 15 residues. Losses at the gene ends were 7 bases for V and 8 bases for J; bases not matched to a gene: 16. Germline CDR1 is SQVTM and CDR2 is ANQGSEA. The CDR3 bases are TGCAGCGCCAACTTGGCCAGGGGGCGAGGGGACATTCAGTACTTC. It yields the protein CSANLARGRGDIQYF.

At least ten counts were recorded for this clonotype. CDR3 nucleotides: TGTGCCAGCAGTTTATCCAGGTTTCGCACGCAGTATTTT. It specifies CASSLSRFRTQYF. This chain uses TRBV27 with TRBJ2-3; no firm D call. The CDR3 totals 13 residues. Per germline, CDR1 MNHEY and CDR2 SMNVEV (reference sequence). V lost 0 bases, J lost 9 bases, and 10 bases lay in between.

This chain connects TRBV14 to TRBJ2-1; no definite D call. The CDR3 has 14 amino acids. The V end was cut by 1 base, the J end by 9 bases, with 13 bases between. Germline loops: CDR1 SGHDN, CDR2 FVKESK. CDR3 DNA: TGTGCCAGCAGCCAAGTCCGAGGATTCTTTGAGCAGTTCTTC. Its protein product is CASSQVRGFFEQFF. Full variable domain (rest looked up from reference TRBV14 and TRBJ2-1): EAGVTQFPSHSVIEKGQTVTLRCDPISGHDNLYWYRRVMGKEIKFLLHFVKESKQDESGMPNNRFLAERTGGTYSTLKVQPAELEDSGVYFCASSQVRGFFEQFFGPGTRLTVL.

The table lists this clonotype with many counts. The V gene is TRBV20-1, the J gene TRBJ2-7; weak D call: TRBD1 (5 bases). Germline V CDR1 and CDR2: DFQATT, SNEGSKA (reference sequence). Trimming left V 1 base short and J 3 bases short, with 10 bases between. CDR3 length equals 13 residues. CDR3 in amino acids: CSARAGLYYEQYF. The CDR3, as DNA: TGCAGTGCTAGAGCAGGGCTCTACTACGAGCAGTACTTC.

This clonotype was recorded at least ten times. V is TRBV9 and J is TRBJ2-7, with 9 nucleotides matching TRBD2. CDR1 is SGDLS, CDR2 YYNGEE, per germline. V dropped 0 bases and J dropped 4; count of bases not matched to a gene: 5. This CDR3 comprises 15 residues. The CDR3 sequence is CASSVDGGGAYEQYF. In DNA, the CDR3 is TGTGCCAGCAGCGTAGACGGCGGGGGGGCATACGAGCAGTACTTC.

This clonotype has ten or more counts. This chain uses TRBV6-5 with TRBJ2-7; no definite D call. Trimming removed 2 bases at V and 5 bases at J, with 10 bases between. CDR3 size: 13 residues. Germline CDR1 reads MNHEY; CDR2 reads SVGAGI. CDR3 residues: CASSYLSAHEQYF. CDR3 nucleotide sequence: TGTGCCAGCAGTTACCTAAGCGCCCACGAGCAGTACTTC.